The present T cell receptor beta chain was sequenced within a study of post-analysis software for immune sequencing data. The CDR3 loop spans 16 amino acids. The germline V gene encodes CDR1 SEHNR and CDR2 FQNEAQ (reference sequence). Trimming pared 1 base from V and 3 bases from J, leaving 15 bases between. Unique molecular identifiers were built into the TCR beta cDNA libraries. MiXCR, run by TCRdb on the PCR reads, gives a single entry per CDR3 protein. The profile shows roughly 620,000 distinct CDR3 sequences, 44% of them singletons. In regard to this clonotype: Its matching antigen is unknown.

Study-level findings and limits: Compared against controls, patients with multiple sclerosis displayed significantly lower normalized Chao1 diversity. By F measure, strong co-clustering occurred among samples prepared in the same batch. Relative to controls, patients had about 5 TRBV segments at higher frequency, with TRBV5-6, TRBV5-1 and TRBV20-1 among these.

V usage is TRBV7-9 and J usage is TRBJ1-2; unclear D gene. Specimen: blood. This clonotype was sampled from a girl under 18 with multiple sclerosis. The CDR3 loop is CASSLDAAGSHYGYTF. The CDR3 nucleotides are TGTGCCAGCAGCTTAGATGCTGCAGGCTCCCACTATGGCTACACCTTC.